The TCR beta chain under discussion was sequenced for a study of blood T cell repertoires in COVID-19. For the study at large: PBMCs, B-cell-depleted T cells, or T cells were the source of the cDNA or gDNA that made up the material.

Recruited during active infection, patients (from Seattle) were subsequently followed longitudinally. The germline CDR1 and CDR2 sequences are KGHDR and SFDVKD. The CDR3 contains 15 residues. V lost 4 bases and J lost 5; bases outside the gene matches: 8. Here immunoSEQ multiplex PCR was the method, and the copy in TCRdb shows in-frame clones only, minus some. The sample holds 60,000 to 85,000 clones; approximately 84% are singletons and the top ten take roughly 11%. What was sequenced was peripheral blood. This clonotype originated in a man in his 60s with COVID-19, enrolled during active disease. The rearrangement links TRBV24-1 to TRBJ2-5; 8 bases fit TRBD1. CDR3: CATSDPGGAGETQYF. The CDR3 DNA reads as TGTGCCACCAGTGACCCAGGGGGCGCCGGGGAGACCCAGTACTTC.